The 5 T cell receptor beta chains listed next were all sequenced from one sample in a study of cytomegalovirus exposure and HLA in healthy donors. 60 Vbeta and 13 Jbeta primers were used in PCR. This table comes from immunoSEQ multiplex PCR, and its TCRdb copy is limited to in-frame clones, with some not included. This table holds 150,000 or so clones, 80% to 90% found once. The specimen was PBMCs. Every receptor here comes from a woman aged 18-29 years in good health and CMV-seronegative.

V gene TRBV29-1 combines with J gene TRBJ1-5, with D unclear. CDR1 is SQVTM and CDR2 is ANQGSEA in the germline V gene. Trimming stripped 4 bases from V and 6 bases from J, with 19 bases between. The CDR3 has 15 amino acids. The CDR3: CSVGGSGPQGQPQHF. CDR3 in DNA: TGCAGCGTTGGAGGGTCTGGGCCCCAAGGTCAGCCCCAGCATTTT.

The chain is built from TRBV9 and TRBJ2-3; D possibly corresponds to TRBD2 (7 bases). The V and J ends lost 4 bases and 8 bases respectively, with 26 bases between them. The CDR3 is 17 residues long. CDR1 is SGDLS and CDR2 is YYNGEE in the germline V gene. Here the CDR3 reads CASSPRGGGASHITQYF. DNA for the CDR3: TGTGCCAGCAGCCCGAGAGGGGGGGGCGCTAGTCATATTACGCAGTATTTT.

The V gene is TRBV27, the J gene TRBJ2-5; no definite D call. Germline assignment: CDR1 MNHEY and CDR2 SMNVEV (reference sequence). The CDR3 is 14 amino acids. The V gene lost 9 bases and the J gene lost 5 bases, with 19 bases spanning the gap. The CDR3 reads CASSWSGASETQYF. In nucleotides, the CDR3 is TGTGCCAGTAGCTGGTCCGGAGCGTCCGAGACCCAGTACTTC.

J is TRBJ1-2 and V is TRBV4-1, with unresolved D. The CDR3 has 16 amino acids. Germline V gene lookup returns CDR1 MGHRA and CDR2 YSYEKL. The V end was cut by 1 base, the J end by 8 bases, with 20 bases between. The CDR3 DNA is TGCGCCAGCAGCCAAGTGGCAGTGGGCCTACCAAGGGGCTACACCTTC. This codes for CASSQVAVGLPRGYTF.

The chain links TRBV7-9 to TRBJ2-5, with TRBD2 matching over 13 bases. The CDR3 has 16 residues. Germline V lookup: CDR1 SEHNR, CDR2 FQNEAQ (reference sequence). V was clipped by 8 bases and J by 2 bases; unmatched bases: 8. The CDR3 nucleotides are TGTGCCAGCTGCACCGGGACTAGCGGGACTCAAGAGACCCAGTACTTC. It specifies CASCTGTSGTQETQYF.